This entry concerns a single TCR beta chain. The data are from a study of shared clonotypes between healthy human individuals. Trimming at V came to 1 base and at J to 1 base, leaving 2 bases not matched to a gene. The CDR3 is 16 amino acids. Germline V gene data show CDR1 as SGHRS and CDR2 as YFSETQ. Profiling relied on immunoSEQ multiplex PCR, and the TCRdb table lists in-frame clones only, not all of them. The table lists about 2.4 million clones, 93% of them singletons. Sequencing was performed on naive CD4+ T cells from PBMCs. Documented subset: CD45RA+ positively selected. The J gene is TRBJ1-4, the V gene TRBV5-1; 9 bases agree with TRBD1. This TCR was sampled from a man younger than 35 in good health. Some clones in this sample may be carry-over from other donors' samples. The CDR3 DNA reads TGCGCCAGCAGCTTGTTGGGACAGGGAACTAATGAAAAACTGTTTTTT. Protein product: CASSLLGQGTNEKLFF.